The 25 T cell receptor beta chains below all came from one sample that was sequenced in a study of T cell repertoires in ileal Crohn's disease. This table comes from immunoSEQ multiplex PCR, and its TCRdb copy is limited to in-frame clones, with some not included. The sample has 6,500 to 10,000 clones, around 77% seen once. Material: ileal tissue. Source of these receptors: an adult with Crohn's disease.

The chain uses TRBV5-3 and TRBJ1-5, with 7 bases matching TRBD1. TRBV5-3 is recorded as an ORF, its role being uncertain. Unmatched junction bases numbered 11, after V lost 3 bases and J lost 5 bases. There are 16 residues in the CDR3. CDR3 nucleotide sequence: TGTGCCAGAAGCTCTCGGACAGGCCCTTATGATCAGCCCCAGCATTTT. It encodes CARSSRTGPYDQPQHF.

V is TRBV5-1 and J is TRBJ2-7; 13 bases align to TRBD2. Germline CDR1 SGHRS, CDR2 YFSETQ. This CDR3 contains 20 residues. The J segment lost 6 bases and the V segment lost 0 bases, leaving 18 bases of the junction unmatched. The CDR3 sequence is CASSLGPGLAGSYTLGEQYF. Written as DNA, the CDR3 is TGCGCCAGCAGCTTGGGTCCGGGACTAGCGGGATCCTATACCCTCGGCGAGCAGTACTTC. The whole variable domain, filled in from reference TRBV5-1 and TRBJ2-7, reads KAGVTQTPRYLIKTRGQQVTLSCSPISGHRSVSWYQQTPGQGLQFLFEYFSETQRNKGNFPGRFSGRQFSNSRSEMNVSTLELGDSALYLCASSLGPGLAGSYTLGEQYFGPGTRLTVT.

The chain links TRBV6-1 to TRBJ2-5; 10 nucleotides line up with TRBD2. After removal of 8 bases from V and 5 bases from J, the junction contained 8 bases not matched to a gene. This CDR3 spans 14 amino acids. In germline, CDR1 is MNHNS, CDR2 SASEGT. The CDR3 region is CASQAGGPRETQYF. The CDR3 DNA reads as TGTGCCAGCCAAGCGGGGGGGCCTCGGGAGACCCAGTACTTC.

This chain uses TRBV18 with TRBJ2-7; TRBD1 agrees at 9 bases. J gave up 7 bases and V 4 bases, and 8 bases lay outside the gene matches. CDR1 KGHSH and CDR2 LQKENI come from the germline V gene. CDR3 length equals 14 residues. The CDR3 bases are TGTGCCAGCTCACTTTCCGGACAGGGGCGAGAGCAGTACTTC. Translated, it gives CASSLSGQGREQYF. The variable domain in full, with the rest retrieved from reference TRBV18 and TRBJ2-7, is NAGVMQNPRHLVRRRGQEARLRCSPMKGHSHVYWYRQLPEEGLKFMVYLQKENIIDESGMPKERFSAEFPKEGPSILRIQQVVRGDSAAYFCASSLSGQGREQYFGPGTRLTVT.

The gene calls are TRBV5-1 and TRBJ2-3, with D possibly TRBD2 on 6 matching bases. CDR3 length equals 13 residues. The V end lost 3 bases, the J end lost 4 bases, and 9 bases lay between the germline ends. From germline, CDR1 is SGHRS and CDR2 YFSETQ. The CDR3 region is CASSSGVSDTQYF. In nucleotides, the CDR3 is TGCGCCAGCAGCTCGGGGGTTTCAGATACGCAGTATTTT.

This clone was observed a single time. This rearrangement joins TRBV27 to TRBJ2-3, with a possible D match to TRBD2 (6 bases). CDR1 MNHEY and CDR2 SMNVEV come from the germline V gene (reference sequence). Trimming took off 7 bases at V and 1 base at J, with 18 bases between the two ends. The length of the CDR3 is 16 residues. CDR3 sequence reads: CASNGGLKTGTDTQYF. In nucleotides, the CDR3 is TGTGCCAGCAACGGGGGTTTGAAAACGGGCACAGATACGCAGTATTTT.

This clone showed up just a few times. The chain links TRBV7-9 to TRBJ1-2, with TRBD1 matching 7 bases. This CDR3 has 15 residues. The J segment lost 0 bases and the V segment lost 7 bases, leaving 8 bases of the junction unmatched. CDR1 SEHNR and CDR2 FQNEAQ come from the germline V gene (reference sequence). CDR3 nucleotide sequence: TGTGCCAGCACCAACACAGGGACAGCTAACTATGGCTACACCTTC. Protein sequence: CASTNTGTANYGYTF.

The rearrangement uses TRBV6-1 and TRBJ1-2, with D perhaps matching TRBD1 (6 bases). CDR3 length: 13 residues. V lost 3 bases to trimming and J lost 2 bases, with 7 bases between them. Germline CDR1 is MNHNS and CDR2 is SASEGT. DNA for the CDR3: TGTGCCAGCAGTGACCAGGGGAACTATGGCTACACCTTC. It encodes CASSDQGNYGYTF.

V is TRBV18 and J is TRBJ1-2; D gene unclear. The germline gives CDR1 KGHSH, CDR2 LQKENI. CDR3 length equals 15 residues. Trimming took 2 bases from V and 0 from J, leaving 10 bases between them. The chain's CDR3 is CASSPEPLANYGYTF. The CDR3 DNA reads as TGTGCCAGCTCACCAGAACCGTTAGCTAACTATGGCTACACCTTC. Drawing the rest from reference TRBV18 and TRBJ1-2, the complete variable domain is NAGVMQNPRHLVRRRGQEARLRCSPMKGHSHVYWYRQLPEEGLKFMVYLQKENIIDESGMPKERFSAEFPKEGPSILRIQQVVRGDSAAYFCASSPEPLANYGYTFGSGTRLTVV.

The J gene is TRBJ1-1, the V gene TRBV11-2; D is unresolved. This CDR3 comprises 13 residues. V was shortened by 5 bases and J by 4 bases, with 11 bases between the two germline ends. Germline values: CDR1 SGHAT, CDR2 FQNNGV. The DNA of the CDR3 is TGTGCCAGCAGCGAGACCCGAGGCACTGAAGCTTTCTTT. This encodes CASSETRGTEAFF.

The chain is built from TRBV10-1 and TRBJ2-7; 7 bases match TRBD1. This CDR3 has 16 residues. The V gene's germline CDR1 is WNHNN and CDR2 SYGVQD (reference sequence). The V and J ends lost 3 bases and 4 bases, in that order; junction bases with no gene match: 12. The CDR3 DNA reads TGCGCCAGCAGTGATCTAGGGGGCGGGCGGTCTTACGAGCAGTACTTC. Protein product: CASSDLGGGRSYEQYF.

This clone is medium-sized (0.01 to 0.1%) in the sample. The genes are TRBV27 and TRBJ2-7, with D unresolved. The CDR3 spans 15 residues. V shed 5 bases and J shed 0 bases, with 14 bases lying between them. Per germline, CDR1 MNHEY and CDR2 SMNVEV (reference sequence). Here the CDR3 reads CASSNQVQSSYEQYF. CDR3 coding DNA: TGTGCCAGCAGTAACCAGGTGCAAAGCTCCTACGAGCAGTACTTC.

This sequence joins TRBV6-4 and TRBJ1-2, with 9 nucleotides matching TRBD1. The V gene end was trimmed by 6 bases and the J gene end by 8 bases; junction bases not matched to a gene: 10. The V gene's germline CDR1 is MRHNA and CDR2 SNTAGT. The CDR3 contains 14 residues. The CDR3 protein is CASSPVQGAGGYTF. The CDR3 DNA reads TGTGCCAGCAGCCCGGTACAGGGGGCAGGCGGCTACACCTTC.

The chain links TRBV9 to TRBJ2-1; 7 positions agree with TRBD2. V shed 0 bases and J 9 bases; nucleotides not matched to a gene: 0. The CDR3 has 12 residues. Germline V lookup: CDR1 SGDLS, CDR2 YYNGEE. In nucleotides, the CDR3 is TGTGCCAGCAGCGTAGAGCGGGGTGAGCAGTTCTTC. Amino acid sequence: CASSVERGEQFF.

This sequence joins TRBV7-9 and TRBJ2-1, with a tentative D call TRBD2 (5 bases). Per germline, CDR1 SEHNR and CDR2 FQNEAQ (reference sequence). Between the trimmed V and J ends, which lost 4 bases and 0 bases, there was a span of 13 bases. This CDR3 spans 16 amino acids. The chain's CDR3 is CASSSRTPSSYNEQFF. The CDR3 DNA reads as TGTGCCAGCAGCTCACGGACTCCCAGCTCCTACAATGAGCAGTTCTTC.

The J gene is TRBJ1-1, the V gene TRBV5-1; perhaps TRBD1 as D (6 bases). This CDR3 has 15 residues. Germline V gene lookup returns CDR1 SGHRS and CDR2 YFSETQ. Deletions cut 3 bases from V and 5 bases from J, with 17 bases between. The CDR3, as DNA: TGCGCCAGCAGCTCGAATGGGGGGGCGTGGACTGAAGCTTTCTTT. This sequence encodes CASSSNGGAWTEAFF.

The V call is TRBV6-1, the J call TRBJ2-5; 7 bases match TRBD1. Germline V gives CDR1 MNHNS, CDR2 SASEGT. The CDR3 runs to 14 residues. V shed 6 bases, J shed 5 bases, and the junction held 9 bases outside the gene matches. In DNA, the CDR3 is TGTGCCAGCAGCCGAACAGGGGATCAGGAGACCCAGTACTTC. This codes for CASSRTGDQETQYF.

The chain couples TRBV6-5 to TRBJ2-5, with 7 positions matching TRBD1. The germline CDR1 and CDR2 sequences are MNHEY and SVGAGI. After removal of 11 bases from V and 5 bases from J, the junction contained 8 bases not matched to a gene. This CDR3 comprises 12 residues. The CDR3 DNA reads TGTGCCGAGGGGGCGCGAAAGGAGACCCAGTACTTC. It yields the protein CAEGARKETQYF.

DNA for the CDR3: TGCAGCGTGAAGACAGGGATCTTTGGAAACACCATATATTTT. This translates into CSVKTGIFGNTIYF. This chain connects TRBV29-1 to TRBJ1-3; 7 nucleotides match TRBD1. Germline trimming cut 6 bases from V and 3 bases from J; bases unmatched to any gene: 8. This CDR3 has 14 residues. CDR1 is SQVTM and CDR2 is ANQGSEA in the germline V gene.

The chain uses TRBV6-5 and TRBJ2-7, with 8 bases identical to TRBD1. This CDR3 spans 14 amino acids. After removal of 4 bases from V and 2 bases from J, the junction contained 4 bases not matched to a gene. From germline, CDR1 is MNHEY and CDR2 SVGAGI. The CDR3 reads CASSLTGAPYEQYF. CDR3 DNA sequence: TGTGCCAGCAGTTTGACAGGGGCACCCTACGAGCAGTACTTC.

The CDR3 region is CASSLPQDRAEGGYTF. The CDR3 DNA is TGTGCCAGCAGCTTGCCCCAGGACAGGGCGGAAGGTGGCTACACCTTC. The J gene is TRBJ1-2, the V gene TRBV7-8, with 8 bases aligning to TRBD1. V shed 3 bases, J shed 7 bases, and the junction held 13 bases outside the gene matches. This CDR3 is built from 16 residues. The germline V gene encodes CDR1 SGHVS and CDR2 FQNEAQ.

J is TRBJ2-3 and V is TRBV5-1, with TRBD2 matching over 8 bases. The V gene end was trimmed by 2 bases and the J gene end by 4 bases; junction bases not matched to a gene: 3. Germline CDR1 is SGHRS and CDR2 is YFSETQ. The length of the CDR3 is 14 residues. In DNA form, the CDR3 reads TGCGCCAGCAGCTTTGGACTAGCATCAGATACGCAGTATTTT. Translating it yields CASSFGLASDTQYF. The full variable domain, rest sourced from reference TRBV5-1 and TRBJ2-3, is KAGVTQTPRYLIKTRGQQVTLSCSPISGHRSVSWYQQTPGQGLQFLFEYFSETQRNKGNFPGRFSGRQFSNSRSEMNVSTLELGDSALYLCASSFGLASDTQYFGPGTRLTVL.

The J gene is TRBJ2-5, the V gene TRBV5-6; tentatively, D is TRBD2 (5 bases). Trimming removed 8 bases at V and 5 bases at J, with 19 bases between. The CDR3 extends over 14 amino acids. Germline-derived CDR1 and CDR2 are SGHDT and YYEEEE. The CDR3 sequence is CASRGSIIQETQYF. The CDR3, as DNA: TGTGCCAGTAGAGGGTCCATTATACAGGAGACCCAGTACTTC.

The genes are TRBV7-9 and TRBJ2-3, with TRBD2 identical over 10 bases. From germline, CDR1 is SEHNR and CDR2 FQNEAQ (reference sequence). This CDR3 contains 15 residues. Trimming took 5 bases from V and 2 from J; bases not matched to a gene: 4. CDR3 amino acids: CASSPTSGLTDTQYF. The CDR3 DNA reads as TGTGCCAGCAGCCCGACTAGCGGGCTCACAGATACGCAGTATTTT.

The V call is TRBV9, the J call TRBJ2-3; D ambiguous. Looked up from germline, CDR1 is SGDLS and CDR2 is YYNGEE. Trimming cost V 4 bases and J 1 base, with 10 bases left between them. This CDR3 region has 14 residues. CDR3 bases: TGTGCCAGCAGCCTCTACCAGGGCACAGATACGCAGTATTTT. The encoded protein is CASSLYQGTDTQYF. Based on the CDR3 plus reference TRBV9 and TRBJ2-3, the full variable domain is DSGVTQTPKHLITATGQRVTLRCSPRSGDLSVYWYQQSLDQGLQFLIQYYNGEERAKGNILERFSAQQFPDLHSELNLSSLELGDSALYFCASSLYQGTDTQYFGPGTRLTVL.